This T cell receptor (beta chain) is drawn from a study of PD-L1 blockade in urothelial cancer. Whole-study context: A median blood sample held approximately 150,000 T cells and about 83,000 unique TCRs.

Some clones are missing from TCRdb's copy, which holds only in-frame ones; the method was immunoSEQ multiplex PCR. The sample lists tens of thousands of clones; 75% to 85% were seen once. The CDR3 contains 11 residues. V was trimmed by 6 bases and J by 7 bases, leaving 9 bases between them. The germline V gene has CDR1 MDHEN and CDR2 SYDVKM. This clone has only a few counts. Stated time point: pretreatment peripheral blood. A total of 1 to 8 samples per patient were collected pretreatment and on-treatment. The chain is built from TRBV28 and TRBJ1-2; D remains ambiguous. The TCR was taken from a man aged 70-80 years with urothelial cancer. Sequenced material: PBMCs, taken around atezolizumab (anti-PD-L1) treatment. CDR3 sequence: CASSSQFGYTF. The CDR3 DNA reads as TGTGCCAGCAGCTCCCAGTTTGGCTACACCTTC.